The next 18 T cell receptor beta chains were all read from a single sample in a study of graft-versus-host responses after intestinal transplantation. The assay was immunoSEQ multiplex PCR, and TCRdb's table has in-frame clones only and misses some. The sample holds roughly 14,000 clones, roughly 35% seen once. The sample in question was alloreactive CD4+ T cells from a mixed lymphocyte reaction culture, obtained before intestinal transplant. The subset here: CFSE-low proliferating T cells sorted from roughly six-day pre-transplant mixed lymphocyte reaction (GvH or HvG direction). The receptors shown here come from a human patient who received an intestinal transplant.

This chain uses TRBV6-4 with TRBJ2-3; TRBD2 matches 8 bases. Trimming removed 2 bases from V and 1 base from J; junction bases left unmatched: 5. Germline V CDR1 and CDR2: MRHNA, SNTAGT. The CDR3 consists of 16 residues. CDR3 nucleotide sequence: TGTGCCAGCAGTGACCTCGGGGGGGCACGCACAGATACGCAGTATTTT. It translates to CASSDLGGARTDTQYF.

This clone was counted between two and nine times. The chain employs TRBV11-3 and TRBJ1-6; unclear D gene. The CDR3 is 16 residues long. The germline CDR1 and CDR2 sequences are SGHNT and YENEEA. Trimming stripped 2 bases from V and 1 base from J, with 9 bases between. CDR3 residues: CASSLTRGSYNSPLHF. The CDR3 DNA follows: TGTGCCAGCAGCTTAACGCGCGGGTCCTATAATTCACCCCTCCACTTT.

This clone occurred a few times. The CDR3 coding sequence is TGCAGCGTTGAACAAACAGTGGAACGAGAGACCCAGTACTTC. Translated: CSVEQTVERETQYF. J is TRBJ2-5 and V is TRBV29-1; D is uncertain. V lost 2 bases, J lost 4 bases, and 14 bases lay in between. The germline gives CDR1 SQVTM, CDR2 ANQGSEA. CDR3 length: 14 residues.

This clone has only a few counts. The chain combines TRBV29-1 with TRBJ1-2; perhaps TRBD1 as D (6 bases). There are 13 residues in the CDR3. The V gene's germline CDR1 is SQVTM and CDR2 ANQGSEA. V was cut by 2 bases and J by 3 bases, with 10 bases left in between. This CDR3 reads CSVETGYYYGYTF. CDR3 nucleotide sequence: TGCAGCGTTGAAACAGGGTATTACTATGGCTACACCTTC.

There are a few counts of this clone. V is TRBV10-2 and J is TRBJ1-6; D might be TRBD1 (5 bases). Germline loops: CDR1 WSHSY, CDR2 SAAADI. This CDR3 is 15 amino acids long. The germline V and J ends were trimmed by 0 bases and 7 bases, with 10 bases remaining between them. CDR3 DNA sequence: TGCGCCAGCAGTGAGTCTAGGACACCCAATTCACCCCTCCACTTT. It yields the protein CASSESRTPNSPLHF.

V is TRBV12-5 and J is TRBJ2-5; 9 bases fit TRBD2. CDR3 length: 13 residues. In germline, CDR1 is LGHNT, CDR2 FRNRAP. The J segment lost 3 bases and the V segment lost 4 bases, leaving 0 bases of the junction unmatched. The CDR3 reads CASGSSGEETQYF. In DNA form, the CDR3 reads TGTGCTAGTGGTTCTAGCGGGGAAGAGACCCAGTACTTC.

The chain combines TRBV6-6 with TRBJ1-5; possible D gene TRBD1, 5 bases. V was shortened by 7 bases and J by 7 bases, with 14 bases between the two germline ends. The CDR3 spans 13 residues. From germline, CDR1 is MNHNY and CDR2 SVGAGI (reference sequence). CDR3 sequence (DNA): TGTGCCAGCAAGAGAGGGGAGGGACAGCCCCAGCATTTT. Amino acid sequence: CASKRGEGQPQHF.

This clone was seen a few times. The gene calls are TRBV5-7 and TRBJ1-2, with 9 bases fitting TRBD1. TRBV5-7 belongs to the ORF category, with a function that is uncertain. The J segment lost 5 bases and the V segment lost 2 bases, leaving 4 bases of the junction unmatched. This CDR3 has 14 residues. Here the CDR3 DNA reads TGTGCCAGCAGCTTCGGGACAGGGTTTTATGGCTACACCTTC. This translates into CASSFGTGFYGYTF.

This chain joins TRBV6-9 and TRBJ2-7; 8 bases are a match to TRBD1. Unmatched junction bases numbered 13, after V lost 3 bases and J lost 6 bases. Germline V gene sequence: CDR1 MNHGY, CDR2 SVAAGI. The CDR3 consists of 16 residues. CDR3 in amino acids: CASSYSMSDRAGEQYF. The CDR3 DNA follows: TGTGCCAGCAGTTACTCGATGTCGGACAGGGCTGGCGAGCAGTACTTC.

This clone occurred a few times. The CDR3: CASSVGTSGYNEQFF. The CDR3 nucleotides are TGTGCCAGTAGTGTCGGGACTAGCGGCTACAATGAGCAGTTCTTC. The chain joins TRBV19 to TRBJ2-1, with 11 bases identical to TRBD2. The germline V gene encodes CDR1 LNHDA and CDR2 SQIVND (reference sequence). The CDR3 spans 15 residues. Losses at the gene ends were 5 bases for V and 3 bases for J; bases not matched to a gene: 3.

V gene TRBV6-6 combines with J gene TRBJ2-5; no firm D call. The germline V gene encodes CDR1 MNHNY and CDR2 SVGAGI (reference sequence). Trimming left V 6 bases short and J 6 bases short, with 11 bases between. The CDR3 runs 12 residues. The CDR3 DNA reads TGTGCCAGCAGGGATCAGTGGCAGACCCAGTACTTC. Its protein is CASRDQWQTQYF.

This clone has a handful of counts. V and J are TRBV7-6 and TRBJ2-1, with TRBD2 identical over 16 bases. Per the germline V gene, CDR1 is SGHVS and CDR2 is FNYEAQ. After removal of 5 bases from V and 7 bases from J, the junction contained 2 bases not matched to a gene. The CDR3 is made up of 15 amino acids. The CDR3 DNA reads TGTGCCAGCAGCGGGACTAGCGGGAGGGGGAATGAGCAGTTCTTC. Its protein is CASSGTSGRGNEQFF.

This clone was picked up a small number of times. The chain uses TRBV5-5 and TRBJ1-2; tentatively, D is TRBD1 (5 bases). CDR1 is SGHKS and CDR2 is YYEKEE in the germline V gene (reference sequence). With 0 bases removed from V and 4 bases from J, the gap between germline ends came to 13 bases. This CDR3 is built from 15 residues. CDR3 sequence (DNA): TGTGCCAGCAGCTTGGCAGGGAGAAATGGCTATGGCTACACCTTC. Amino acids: CASSLAGRNGYGYTF. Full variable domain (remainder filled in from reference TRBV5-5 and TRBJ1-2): DAGVTQSPTHLIKTRGQQVTLRCSPISGHKSVSWYQQVLGQGPQFIFQYYEKEERGRGNFPDRFSARQFPNYSSELNVNALLLGDSALYLCASSLAGRNGYGYTFGSGTRLTVV.

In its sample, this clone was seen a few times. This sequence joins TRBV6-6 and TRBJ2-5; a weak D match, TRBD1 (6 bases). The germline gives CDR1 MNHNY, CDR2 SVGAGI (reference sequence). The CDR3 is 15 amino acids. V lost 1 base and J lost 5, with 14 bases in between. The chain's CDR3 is CASSYLQGSFETQYF. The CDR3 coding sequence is TGTGCCAGCAGTTACTTACAGGGTAGTTTTGAGACCCAGTACTTC.

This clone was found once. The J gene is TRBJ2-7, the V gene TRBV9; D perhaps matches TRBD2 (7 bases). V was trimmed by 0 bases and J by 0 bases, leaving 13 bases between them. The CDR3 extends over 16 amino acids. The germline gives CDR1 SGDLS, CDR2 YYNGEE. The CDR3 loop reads CASSVGGGGGSYEQYF. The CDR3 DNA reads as TGTGCCAGCAGCGTAGGGGGGGGAGGGGGCTCCTACGAGCAGTACTTC.

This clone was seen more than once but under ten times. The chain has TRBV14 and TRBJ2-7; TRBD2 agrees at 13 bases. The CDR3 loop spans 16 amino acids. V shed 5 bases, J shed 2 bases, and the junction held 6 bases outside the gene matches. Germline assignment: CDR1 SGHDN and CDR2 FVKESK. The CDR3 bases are TGTGCCAGCAGCACCGGACTAGCGGGAGTCGCCTACGAGCAGTACTTC. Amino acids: CASSTGLAGVAYEQYF. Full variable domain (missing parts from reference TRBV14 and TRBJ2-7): EAGVTQFPSHSVIEKGQTVTLRCDPISGHDNLYWYRRVMGKEIKFLLHFVKESKQDESGMPNNRFLAERTGGTYSTLKVQPAELEDSGVYFCASSTGLAGVAYEQYFGPGTRLTVT.

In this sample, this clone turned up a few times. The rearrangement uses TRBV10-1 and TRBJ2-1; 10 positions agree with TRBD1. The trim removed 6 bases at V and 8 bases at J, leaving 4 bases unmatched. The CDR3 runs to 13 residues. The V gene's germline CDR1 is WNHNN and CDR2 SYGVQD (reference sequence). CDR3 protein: CASSGTGVDEQFF. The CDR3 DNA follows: TGCGCCAGCAGCGGGACAGGGGTCGATGAGCAGTTCTTC.

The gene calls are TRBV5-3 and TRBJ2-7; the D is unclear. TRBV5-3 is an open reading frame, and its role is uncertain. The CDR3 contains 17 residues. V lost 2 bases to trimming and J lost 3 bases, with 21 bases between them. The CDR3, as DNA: TGTGCCAGAAGCTTCCCGACTCGGGTAGTTTTTAGCTACGAGCAGTACTTC. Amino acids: CARSFPTRVVFSYEQYF.